This is a list of T cell receptor beta chains from one sample in a study of blood T cells in healthy people across ages. TCRdb called the 5' RACE reads again in MiXCR, with one record for every CDR3 protein. Seen here are approximately 1.5 million distinct CDR3 sequences, roughly 32% observed once, and the top ten hold about 10%. The sample consisted of blood. The origin of the receptors is a woman aged 25 to 45 in good health. The CDR3 runs from the conserved cysteine through the conserved F or W. The order of the fields is CDR3 protein, CDR3 DNA, J gene, clone size, CDR3 length, D gene, V gene. D genes are given only for firm matches. The size field is filled for only some rows; it gives once, few, many or a size class.

CASSFRRESSYNEQFF TGTGCCAGCTCATTCCGACGGGAGAGCTCCTACAATGAGCAGTTCTTC TRBJ2-1 NA 16 NA TRBV18
CSARTIGTVTEAFF TGCAGTGCTAGAACAATAGGGACGGTCACTGAAGCTTTCTTT TRBJ1-1 NA 14 NA TRBV20-1
CSATRRSGGSYEQYF TGCAGTGCTACCCGGAGGTCAGGGGGCTCCTACGAGCAGTACTTC TRBJ2-7 NA 15 TRBD1 TRBV20-1
CASRGSGAQGMGEQFF TGTGCCAGCAGAGGGTCAGGGGCGCAAGGGATGGGTGAGCAGTTCTTC TRBJ2-1 NA 16 NA TRBV28
CASSYSQHTTEAFF TGTGCCAGCAGTTACTCGCAGCATACCACTGAAGCTTTCTTT TRBJ1-1 NA 14 NA TRBV6-2/TRBV6-3
CASRAQGGANVLTF TGTGCCAGTCGGGCCCAGGGAGGGGCCAACGTCCTGACTTTC TRBJ2-6 NA 14 NA TRBV19
CASSLLTAFTDTQYF TGTGCCAGCAGCTTATTAACAGCGTTCACAGATACGCAGTATTTT TRBJ2-3 NA 15 NA TRBV7-2
CASSSVGQRGHNEQFF TGTGCCAGCAGCTCTGTCGGGCAGCGGGGACACAATGAGCAGTTCTTC TRBJ2-1 NA 16 TRBD2 TRBV5-4
CANPRREGGQETQYF TGTGCCAACCCCCGACGAGAGGGCGGCCAAGAGACCCAGTACTTC TRBJ2-5 NA 15 NA TRBV21-1
CASSHKPDRLETQYF TGTGCCAGCAGCCATAAACCGGACAGACTCGAGACCCAGTACTTC TRBJ2-5 many 15 NA TRBV7-9
CASSRRELDGYTF TGTGCCAGCAGTCGCAGGGAATTGGATGGCTACACCTTC TRBJ1-2 NA 13 NA TRBV28
CASSIVGSGGRNTQYF TGTGCCAGCAGCATAGTGGGTAGCGGGGGGAGGAATACGCAGTATTTT TRBJ2-3 many 16 TRBD2 TRBV3-1
CASSLVEVGNTEAFF TGTGCCAGCAGCTTAGTAGAAGTAGGGAACACTGAAGCTTTCTTT TRBJ1-1 NA 15 NA TRBV11-3
CASSTFANYGYTF TGTGCCAGCAGCACCTTTGCTAACTATGGCTACACCTTC TRBJ1-2 few 13 NA TRBV27
CASSTGTSRKNIQYF TGTGCCAGCAGTACCGGGACTAGCCGGAAAAACATTCAGTACTTC TRBJ2-4 NA 15 TRBD2 TRBV28
CAGSPIIASQGDGEQYF TGTGCCGGCAGCCCCATCATAGCGAGTCAGGGGGATGGCGAGCAGTACTTC TRBJ2-7 NA 17 TRBD1 TRBV5-4
CASSFGTGGVWTEAFF TGTGCCAGCAGCTTCGGGACAGGGGGGGTATGGACTGAAGCTTTCTTT TRBJ1-1 NA 16 TRBD1 TRBV11-2
CASSRDSLLDTGELFF TGTGCCAGCAGCCGGGACAGCCTCTTGGACACCGGGGAGCTGTTTTTT TRBJ2-2 few 16 TRBD1 TRBV6-1
CASSRGLAGGQDTQYF TGCGCCAGCAGCCGTGGACTAGCGGGGGGGCAAGATACGCAGTATTTT TRBJ2-3 NA 16 TRBD2 TRBV5-1
CASSPFPSGANVLTF TGTGCCAGCAGTCCCTTCCCTTCTGGGGCCAACGTCCTGACTTTC TRBJ2-6 NA 15 NA TRBV7-3
CATSRGLAGGGGTQYF TGTGCCACCAGCAGAGGTCTAGCGGGAGGGGGTGGTACGCAGTATTTT TRBJ2-3 once 16 TRBD2 TRBV15
CAWSHSYEQYF TGTGCCTGGAGTCACTCCTACGAGCAGTACTTC TRBJ2-7 many 11 NA TRBV30